These T cell receptor beta chains were read from a single sample in a study of cytomegalovirus exposure and HLA in healthy donors. Measured with immunoSEQ multiplex PCR; TCRdb has only the in-frame clones, and not every one. The repertoire consists of approximately 240,000 clones, with roughly 82% occurring once and the leading ten covering 5% to 6.5%. Material: PBMCs. The receptor set was obtained from a woman between 40 and 50 years old in good health and CMV-seropositive. The CDR3 runs from the conserved cysteine through the conserved F or W. Fields, in order: CDR3 length, D gene, V gene, J gene, clone size, CDR3 protein, CDR3 DNA. A D gene is named only where the DNA matches it firmly. Size values are once, few and many counts, or a class for expanded clones, and some rows have none.

13	.	TRBV2	TRBJ1-5	.	CASMKEYNQPQHF	TGTGCCAGCATGAAGGAGTACAATCAGCCCCAGCATTTT
15	TRBD1	TRBV7-2	TRBJ2-7	.	CASSPRVTGVGEQYF	TGTGCCAGCAGCCCAAGGGTGACAGGGGTAGGCGAGCAGTACTTC
14	TRBD1	TRBV10-3	TRBJ2-7	.	CAISTDRGHYEQYF	TGTGCCATCAGTACCGACAGGGGGCACTACGAGCAGTACTTC
15	.	TRBV19	TRBJ1-5	.	CASRTEVIGNQPQHF	TGTGCCAGTAGGACAGAAGTCATAGGCAATCAGCCCCAGCATTTT
15	TRBD1	TRBV6-5	TRBJ2-6	.	CASRPDRAGANVLTF	TGTGCCAGCAGACCCGACAGGGCTGGGGCCAACGTCCTGACTTTC
15	.	TRBV30	TRBJ2-2	.	CAWGTNPAFTGELFF	TGTGCCTGGGGCACCAATCCAGCGTTCACCGGGGAGCTGTTTTTT
13	.	TRBV7-9	TRBJ1-1	.	CSSSLVGGTEAFF	TGTTCCAGCAGCTTAGTGGGAGGCACTGAAGCTTTCTTT
15	TRBD2	TRBV5-4	TRBJ2-3	.	CASSRTSGGRGPQYF	TGTGCCAGCAGCCGGACTAGCGGGGGGAGGGGTCCGCAGTATTTT
13	.	TRBV29-1	TRBJ1-2	.	CSVGSGTNYGYTF	TGCAGCGTTGGGTCAGGGACTAACTATGGCTACACCTTC
12	.	TRBV2	TRBJ2-3	.	CASSRPEGTQYF	TGTGCCAGCAGCCGCCCGGAGGGTACGCAGTATTTT
13	TRBD1	TRBV29-1	TRBJ1-4	.	CSVGQATNEKLFF	TGCAGCGTCGGACAGGCAACTAATGAAAAACTGTTTTTT
17	.	TRBV27	TRBJ1-5	few	CASSQLRGTSGGQPQHF	TGTGCCAGCAGTCAACTCCGCGGGACTTCAGGAGGTCAGCCCCAGCATTTT
16	TRBD1	TRBV10-2	TRBJ1-4	.	CASRRTTGVAFEKLFF	TGCGCCAGCAGACGGACGACAGGGGTAGCGTTTGAAAAACTGTTTTTT
17	.	TRBV5-4	TRBJ2-1	.	CASSLSGAGLIYNEQFF	TGTGCCAGCAGCTTGTCAGGGGCTGGGCTAATCTACAATGAGCAGTTCTTC
15	TRBD2	TRBV7-2	TRBJ2-7	.	CASSISAGEQYEQYF	TGTGCCAGCAGCATCAGCGCGGGAGAACAGTACGAGCAGTACTTC
13	.	TRBV27	TRBJ1-2	.	CASTSHRGYGYTF	TGTGCCAGCACCTCCCATCGGGGCTATGGCTACACCTTC
13	.	TRBV18	TRBJ2-5	.	CASSQQGSETQYF	TGTGCCAGCTCACAACAGGGATCCGAGACCCAGTACTTC
14	.	TRBV11-3	TRBJ2-1	few	CASSLDAGWNEQFF	TGTGCCAGCAGCTTAGATGCAGGGTGGAATGAGCAGTTCTTC
13	TRBD1	TRBV19	TRBJ1-5	few	CASRTQGDQPQHF	TGTGCCAGTAGGACACAGGGGGATCAGCCCCAGCATTTT
13	.	TRBV11-3	TRBJ2-7	.	CASSLRSSYEQYF	TGTGCCAGCAGCTTACGGAGCTCCTACGAGCAGTACTTC
15	TRBD2	TRBV5-6	TRBJ2-1	.	CASSLSSGSYNEQFF	TGTGCCAGCAGCTTGTCTAGCGGGAGTTACAATGAGCAGTTCTTC
13	.	TRBV4-1	TRBJ1-2	.	CASSQDRVYGYTF	TGCGCCAGCAGCCAAGACAGGGTCTATGGCTACACCTTC
14	.	TRBV6-6	TRBJ1-2	.	CASSSEPTPYGYTF	TGTGCCAGCAGTTCGGAACCGACTCCCTATGGCTACACCTTC
16	TRBD1	TRBV7-3	TRBJ1-2	once	CASSLTATGGDGGYTF	TGTGCCAGCAGCTTAACCGCGACAGGGGGGGATGGGGGCTACACCTTC
16	.	TRBV12-5	TRBJ2-3	.	CAIGWGGGGVTDTQYF	TGTGCTATCGGGTGGGGAGGGGGAGGGGTGACAGATACGCAGTATTTT
14	.	TRBV27	TRBJ2-7	few	CASSEVGAGDEQYF	TGTGCCAGCAGTGAGGTGGGGGCGGGGGACGAGCAGTACTTC
15	TRBD2	TRBV5-4	TRBJ2-7	few	CASSLLSSGAGEQYF	TGTGCCAGCAGCTTGTTGTCTAGCGGGGCGGGGGAGCAGTACTTC
14	.	TRBV7-8	TRBJ2-1	.	CASSLAGVYNEQFF	TGTGCCAGCAGCTTAGCAGGGGTTTACAATGAGCAGTTCTTC
14	.	TRBV29-1	TRBJ1-5	.	CSVRVVNSNQPQHF	TGCAGCGTCAGGGTTGTTAATAGCAATCAGCCCCAGCATTTT
15	.	TRBV6-1	TRBJ1-4	.	CASSEGGGLNEKLFF	TGTGCCAGCAGTGAAGGGGGGGGCCTTAATGAAAAACTGTTTTTT
16	.	TRBV4-2	TRBJ2-1	.	CASSQDWTQANNEQFF	TGTGCCAGCAGCCAAGATTGGACTCAGGCCAACAATGAGCAGTTCTTC
13	.	TRBV30	TRBJ1-3	.	CAWSVLSGNTIYF	TGTGCCTGGAGTGTACTCTCTGGAAACACCATATATTTT
15	TRBD1	TRBV29-1	TRBJ1-4	.	CSVTGQAAGFEKLFF	TGCAGCGTGACCGGACAGGCAGCTGGTTTTGAAAAACTGTTTTTT
15	TRBD1	TRBV30	TRBJ1-2	few	CAWSVSGTGLRGYTF	TGTGCCTGGAGTGTTTCCGGGACAGGGCTTCGTGGCTACACCTTC
16	TRBD1	TRBV10-3	TRBJ1-3	.	CAISEWDRDIGNTIYF	TGTGCCATCAGTGAGTGGGACAGGGACATTGGAAACACCATATATTTT
15	.	TRBV5-8	TRBJ1-5	.	CASSWRRQTNQPQHF	TGTGCCAGCAGCTGGCGGAGGCAGACCAATCAGCCCCAGCATTTT
13	.	TRBV5-6	TRBJ2-5	.	CASSIRGGETQYF	TGTGCCAGCAGCATCAGGGGCGGAGAGACCCAGTACTTC
16	.	TRBV25-1	TRBJ2-2	.	CASSEWSSGDTGELFF	TGTGCCAGCAGTGAATGGAGTAGCGGAGACACCGGGGAGCTGTTTTTT
13	.	TRBV7-9	TRBJ1-1	.	CASSLDRNTEAFF	TGTGCCAGCAGCTTAGACAGAAACACTGAAGCTTTCTTT
17	TRBD1	TRBV11-3	TRBJ2-6	.	CASSSDRGVSGANVLTF	TGTGCCAGCAGCTCGGACAGGGGCGTTTCTGGGGCCAACGTCCTGACTTTC
11	.	TRBV6-5	TRBJ2-7	.	CATMTAYEQYF	TGTGCCACAATGACTGCCTACGAGCAGTACTTC
15	.	TRBV5-4	TRBJ1-3	.	CASSLGGLSGNTIYF	TGTGCCAGCAGCTTGGGGGGACTCTCTGGAAACACCATATATTTT
15	.	TRBV4-3	TRBJ1-5	.	CASSQDPVSNQPQHF	TGCGCCAGCAGCCAAGATCCAGTTAGCAATCAGCCCCAGCATTTT
13	TRBD1	TRBV5-4	TRBJ2-7	.	CASTQQGKYEQYF	TGTGCCAGCACCCAACAGGGGAAATACGAGCAGTACTTC
16	TRBD1	TRBV10-3	TRBJ1-6	.	CAISGSGTGGNSPLHF	TGTGCCATCAGTGGATCCGGGACAGGGGGTAATTCACCCCTCCACTTT
14	TRBD1	TRBV7-3	TRBJ1-2	.	CASSSRQGNHGYTF	TGTGCCAGCAGTTCGAGACAGGGAAACCATGGCTACACCTTC
14	.	TRBV7-9	TRBJ1-2	.	CASSFSGQFHGYTF	TGTGCCAGCAGCTTTTCCGGACAGTTTCATGGCTACACCTTC
13	.	TRBV2	TRBJ1-1	.	CASSAQGHTEAFF	TGTGCCAGCAGTGCCCAGGGTCACACTGAAGCTTTCTTT
17	.	TRBV6-1	TRBJ1-1	once	CASSGGYGRGIPTEAFF	TGTGCCAGCAGTGGGGGATATGGAAGGGGTATCCCCACTGAAGCTTTCTTT
14	.	TRBV6-1	TRBJ1-2	few	CASSASRGKDGYTF	TGTGCCAGCAGTGCCTCAAGGGGAAAAGATGGCTACACCTTC
14	.	TRBV30	TRBJ1-3	.	CAWSVGSAGDTIYF	TGTGCCTGGAGTGTCGGATCCGCGGGGGACACCATATATTTT
14	TRBD1	TRBV5-1	TRBJ1-1	.	CASSAYRGSAEAFF	TGCGCCAGCAGCGCATACAGGGGTAGCGCTGAAGCTTTCTTT
16	.	TRBV18	TRBJ1-1	.	CASSPTRDFMNTEAFF	TGTGCCAGCTCACCAACAAGGGACTTCATGAACACTGAAGCTTTCTTT
14	.	TRBV19	TRBJ2-7	.	CASREQGSSYEQYF	TGTGCCAGTAGGGAACAGGGTAGCTCCTACGAGCAGTACTTC
15	TRBD1	TRBV7-8	TRBJ1-3	.	CASSPGRGPGNTIYF	TGTGCCAGCAGCCCAGGCAGGGGGCCTGGAAACACCATATATTTT
15	TRBD1	TRBV27	TRBJ1-1	once	CASSTGTAMNTEAFF	TGTGCCAGCAGTACGGGGACAGCCATGAACACTGAAGCTTTCTTT
14	.	TRBV4-3	TRBJ1-2	.	CASSQDWGGEGYTF	TGCGCCAGCAGCCAAGACTGGGGAGGAGAAGGCTACACCTTC
12	.	TRBV14	TRBJ2-7	medium-sized	CASSPSSYEQYF	TGTGCCAGCAGCCCGAGCTCCTACGAGCAGTACTTC
15	TRBD2	TRBV9	TRBJ2-3	.	CASSASGVFTDTQYF	TGTGCCAGCAGCGCTAGCGGGGTTTTCACAGATACGCAGTATTTT